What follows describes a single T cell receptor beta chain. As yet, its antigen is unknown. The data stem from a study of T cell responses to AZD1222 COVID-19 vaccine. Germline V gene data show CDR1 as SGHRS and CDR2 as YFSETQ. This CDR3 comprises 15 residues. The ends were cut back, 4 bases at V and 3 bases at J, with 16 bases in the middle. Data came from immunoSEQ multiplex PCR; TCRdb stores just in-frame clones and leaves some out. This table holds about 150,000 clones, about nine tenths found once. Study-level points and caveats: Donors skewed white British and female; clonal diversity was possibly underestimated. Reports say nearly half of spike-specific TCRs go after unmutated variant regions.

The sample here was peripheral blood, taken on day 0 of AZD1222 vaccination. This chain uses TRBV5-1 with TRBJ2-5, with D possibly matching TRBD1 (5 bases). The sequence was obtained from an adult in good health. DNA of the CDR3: TGCGCCAGCAGCGAAATTACGACAGATAAAGAGACCCAGTACTTC. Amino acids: CASSEITTDKETQYF.